This TCR beta chain was recorded in a study of response to subunit inactivated influenza vaccine. This clonotype was picked up a small number of times. MiXCR, run by TCRdb on the RT-PCR reads, gives a single entry per CDR3 protein. Among roughly 550,000 distinct CDR3 sequences listed, approximately 22% were seen once. These data were also reused for a study on T cells expressing NK-cell markers. According to that study: Libraries used 5'RACE template switching adding universal primer site and UMIs. It was sorted CD3+CD56+NKG2C+, CD3+CD56+NKG2C- and CD3+CD56-NKG2C+ T cells that supplied the TCR beta repertoires. The study sequenced eight donors, seven HCMV-seropositive and one seronegative. Of the CD8+ T cells in six or seven donors, roughly 1.0-7.5% belonged to dominant NKG2C+ clonotypes.

Here the sequenced sample was CD4+ T cells sorted from PBMCs, taken 11 to 12 days after vaccination. This TCR derives from a man aged 50 or older who received an inactivated influenza vaccine.

Here the CDR3 reads CATSDFRGLATGELFF. For the CDR3, the DNA is TGTGCCACCAGTGATTTCCGGGGACTAGCTACCGGGGAGCTGTTTTTT. The V gene is TRBV24-1, the J gene TRBJ2-2, with 9 bases aligning to TRBD2. The CDR3 covers 16 residues. The germline gives CDR1 KGHDR, CDR2 SFDVKD. J was trimmed by 5 bases and V by 1 base; bases with no gene match: 4.